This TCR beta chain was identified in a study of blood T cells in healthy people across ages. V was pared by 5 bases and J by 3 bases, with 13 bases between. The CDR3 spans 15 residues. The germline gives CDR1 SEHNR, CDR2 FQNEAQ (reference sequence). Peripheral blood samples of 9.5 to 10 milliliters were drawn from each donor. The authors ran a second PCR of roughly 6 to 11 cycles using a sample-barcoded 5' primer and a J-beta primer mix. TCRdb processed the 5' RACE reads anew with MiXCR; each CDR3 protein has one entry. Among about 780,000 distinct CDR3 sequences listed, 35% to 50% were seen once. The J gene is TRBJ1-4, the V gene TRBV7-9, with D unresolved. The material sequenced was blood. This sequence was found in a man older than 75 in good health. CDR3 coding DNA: TGTGCCAGCAGCATTCTAGCAGTCCCTAATGAAAAACTGTTTTTT. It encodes CASSILAVPNEKLFF. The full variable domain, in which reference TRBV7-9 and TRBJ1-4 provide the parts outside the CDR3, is DTGVSQNPRHKITKRGQNVTFRCDPISEHNRLYWYRQTLGQGPEFLTYFQNEAQLEKSRLLSDRFSAERPKGSFSTLEIQRTEQGDSAMYLCASSILAVPNEKLFFGSGTQLSVL.